Listed below are T cell receptor beta chains from one sample, sequenced in a study of blood T cell repertoires in COVID-19. Sequenced by immunoSEQ multiplex PCR; TCRdb stores in-frame clones only, minus some. The sample records 180,000 or so clones, 84% being singletons. The sequencing input was PBMCs or T cells enriched from blood (not recorded which). The source is a man in his fifties who had recovered from COVID-19. The CDR3 runs from the conserved cysteine through the conserved F or W. The D gene is left open where the match is weak. Some rows have no size entry. The others give once, few or many, or a class for an expanded clone.

size,J,V,D,DNA,CDR3
-,TRBJ1-4,TRBV25-1,TRBD1,TGTGCCAGCAGTGAAGCGGACAGGGTGGAAGAAAAACTGTTTTTT,CASSEADRVEEKLFF
few,TRBJ1-1,TRBV6-1,-,TGTGCCAGCAGTGAATACGCCGGGGGGACTGAAGCTTTCTTT,CASSEYAGGTEAFF
-,TRBJ2-5,TRBV7-9,-,TGTGCCAGCAGCTTAGCAGGGGCGGAGACCCAGTACTTC,CASSLAGAETQYF
-,TRBJ1-2,TRBV9,-,TGTGCCAGCAGCGCCCCCCCTAAGAATGGCTACACCTTC,CASSAPPKNGYTF
once,TRBJ1-6,TRBV30,TRBD1,TGTGCCTGGAGTGTATTTGGACAGGGTAATTCACCCCTCCACTTT,CAWSVFGQGNSPLHF
-,TRBJ2-1,TRBV6-5,TRBD2,TGTGCCAGCCGGGGGGATCGATACAATGAGCAGTTCTTC,CASRGDRYNEQFF
-,TRBJ1-2,TRBV5-8,-,TGTGCCAGCAGCTTGGAGGGAACAGGAGCCAACTATGGCTACACCTTC,CASSLEGTGANYGYTF
-,TRBJ2-6,TRBV16,-,TGTGCCAGCAACTCACAGGGCACTGGGGCCAACGTCCTGACTTTC,CASNSQGTGANVLTF
-,TRBJ1-1,TRBV5-1,-,TGCGCCAGCAGCTCTCAAAGGGGTACTGAAGCTTTCTTT,CASSSQRGTEAFF
-,TRBJ2-1,TRBV7-8,-,TGTGCCAGCAGCCACGGAGTCGGTGAGCAGTTCTTC,CASSHGVGEQFF
few,TRBJ2-5,TRBV6-5,TRBD1,TGTGCCAGCATGCAGGGGGCGTGGGAGACCCAGTACTTC,CASMQGAWETQYF
-,TRBJ1-1,TRBV28,TRBD1,TGTGCCAGCACAAGCTTACCGGGGCAGGGGGCGCGTAATGAAGCTTTCTTT,CASTSLPGQGARNEAFF
-,TRBJ2-3,TRBV29-1,-,TGCAGCGTTGAAGCTAGATCCACAGATACGCAGTATTTT,CSVEARSTDTQYF
once,TRBJ1-1,TRBV4-2,-,TGTGCCAGCAGCCAAGTTTCCAGCGGCAACCTTGAAGCTTTCTTT,CASSQVSSGNLEAFF
few,TRBJ1-2,TRBV6-1,-,TGTGCCAGCAGTGAATACGGACGGACAACGACAGATGGCTACACCTTC,CASSEYGRTTTDGYTF
-,TRBJ1-2,TRBV7-9,TRBD1,TGTGCCAGCAGCCACGGACAGGGGGTCTATGGCTACACCTTC,CASSHGQGVYGYTF
-,TRBJ2-3,TRBV5-1,TRBD2,TGCGCCAGCAGCTTGCGACTAGCGGGGGCAACAGATACGCAGTATTTT,CASSLRLAGATDTQYF
-,TRBJ2-1,TRBV19,TRBD2,TGTGCCAGTAGTCGGGACAGGGGACTAGCGGGGCTCTCCAGCTCCTACAATGAGCAGTTCTTC,CASSRDRGLAGLSSSYNEQFF
-,TRBJ1-2,TRBV7-2,TRBD1,TGTGCCAGCAGCTCTGGCCGGCTAAAACAGGGGGTGAGGTATGGCTACACCTTC,CASSSGRLKQGVRYGYTF
-,TRBJ2-3,TRBV27,-,TGTGCCAGCAGTTTATTGGCGGGGCCCGATACGCAGTATTTT,CASSLLAGPDTQYF
-,TRBJ2-1,TRBV9,TRBD2,TGTGCCAGCAGCGTAGCACCCGGGGGGAGGTTTGAGCAGTTCTTC,CASSVAPGGRFEQFF
-,TRBJ2-7,TRBV27,-,TGTGCCAGCAGTTTACTAATGGGCGCCGAGCAGTACTTC,CASSLLMGAEQYF
-,TRBJ1-2,TRBV5-1,-,TGCGCCAGCAGCTTGGGTAGCGGCGGCACGGCTGGCTACACCTTC,CASSLGSGGTAGYTF
-,TRBJ2-1,TRBV6-2/TRBV6-3,TRBD2,TGTGCCAGCAGTTCCCTAGCGGTGGGGAATGAGCAGTTCTTC,CASSSLAVGNEQFF
once,TRBJ1-1,TRBV15,-,TGTGCCACCAGCAGAGATCCCCAGGTACCGAACACTGAAGCTTTCTTT,CATSRDPQVPNTEAFF
-,TRBJ1-2,TRBV19,-,TGTGCCAGTAGTGCCGACAGGTCTCCCATCCACACCTTC,CASSADRSPIHTF
-,TRBJ1-6,TRBV6-4,TRBD1,TGTGCCAGCAGTGTGTCCGGGACAGGGGATTCACCCCTCCACTTT,CASSVSGTGDSPLHF
-,TRBJ1-1,TRBV6-5,TRBD1,TGTGCCAGCAGGCCCAAAGGGACAGCGAACACTGAAGCTTTCTTT,CASRPKGTANTEAFF
-,TRBJ2-7,TRBV29-1,TRBD2,TGCAGCGTTGATGCGGGGGGCGCAGGCGACGAGCAGTACTTC,CSVDAGGAGDEQYF
-,TRBJ1-1,TRBV3-1/TRBV3-2,-,TGTGCCAGCAGCCAAGAAGTTAGTACTGCTGAAGCTTTCTTT,CASSQEVSTAEAFF
-,TRBJ2-3,TRBV27,TRBD2,TGTGCCAGCAGTTTAATCCCTAGCGGGGGGGCAGATACGCAGTATTTT,CASSLIPSGGADTQYF
-,TRBJ2-7,TRBV6-5,TRBD1,TGTGCCAGCAGTTATGAAGAGGGGGCTTACGAGCAGTACTTC,CASSYEEGAYEQYF
-,TRBJ2-7,TRBV13,-,TGTGCCAGCAGCTTAGGGCGGCGGGGTGGCAACGAGCAGTACTTC,CASSLGRRGGNEQYF
-,TRBJ2-7,TRBV18,TRBD1,TGTGCCAGCTCACCACAGGGGGCCCCCTACGAGCAGTACTTC,CASSPQGAPYEQYF
-,TRBJ1-2,TRBV6-5,-,TGTGCCAGCAGACAGGGCAACTATGGCTACACCTTC,CASRQGNYGYTF
-,TRBJ1-6,TRBV28,TRBD1,TGTGCCAGCAGGCACCCACAGGGGGGGACACCCCTCCACTTT,CASRHPQGGTPLHF
-,TRBJ2-7,TRBV7-2,TRBD2,TGTGCCAGCAGCTTAGCGCGTCTAGCGGGGGGGCCGACCTCCTACGAGCAGTACTTC,CASSLARLAGGPTSYEQYF
-,TRBJ2-7,TRBV5-1,-,TGCGCCAGCAGTAGTGGGGAGCCCAACGAGCAGTACTTC,CASSSGEPNEQYF
-,TRBJ2-5,TRBV10-1,-,TGCGCCAGCAGTGAGTCTGGCAAGAACCAAGAGACCCAGTACTTC,CASSESGKNQETQYF
-,TRBJ2-1,TRBV7-2,TRBD2,TGTGCCAGCAGCTCTAGCGGGGGGAAGCAGTTCTTC,CASSSSGGKQFF
-,TRBJ1-1,TRBV2,TRBD1,TGTGCCAGCACTCAAAAGACAGGGAAAGGCACTGAAGCTTTCTTT,CASTQKTGKGTEAFF
-,TRBJ1-2,TRBV28,TRBD1,TGTGCCAGCAGTTCAGGGACAGGGGGGTTTATGACCTTC,CASSSGTGGFMTF
-,TRBJ2-2,TRBV11-3,TRBD1,TGTGCCAGCAGCCCGACAACAGGGGCGGGCACCGGGGAGCTGTTTTTT,CASSPTTGAGTGELFF
-,TRBJ1-4,TRBV27,-,TGTGCCAGCAGTATAAGGGGGAGATCAACTAATGAAAAACTGTTTTTT,CASSIRGRSTNEKLFF
-,TRBJ2-2,TRBV2,TRBD2,TGTGCCAGCAGTGGAGGACTAGCGGGGGTTGGGGAGCTGTTTTTT,CASSGGLAGVGELFF
-,TRBJ2-3,TRBV7-3,TRBD1,TGTGCCAGCAGCGTAGGACAGGGTAATAGGGTGACAGATACGCAGTATTTT,CASSVGQGNRVTDTQYF
-,TRBJ2-3,TRBV4-1,-,TGCGCCAGCACCACGGAGGGGGGGGCAGATACGCAGTATTTT,CASTTEGGADTQYF
-,TRBJ1-1,TRBV12-3/TRBV12-4,-,TGTGCCAGTTGGACAGTATCGAACACTGAAGCTTTCTTT,CASWTVSNTEAFF
once,TRBJ2-7,TRBV6-5,-,TGTGCCAGCAGACCCCGACAGAACCCCAACTACGAGCAGTACTTC,CASRPRQNPNYEQYF
-,TRBJ1-4,TRBV4-1,-,TGCGCCAGCAGCCAAGAGCCCCGGACAGTCAGGGAAAAACTGTTTTTT,CASSQEPRTVREKLFF
-,TRBJ1-5,TRBV19,TRBD1,TGTGCCAGTAGTTTACAGGGGATCAGGAATCAGCCCCAGCATTTT,CASSLQGIRNQPQHF
many,TRBJ1-1,TRBV19,TRBD1,TGTGCCAGTAGTACACTAAAGACAGGGGTGTACACTGAAGCTTTCTTT,CASSTLKTGVYTEAFF
-,TRBJ1-1,TRBV27,-,TGTGCCAGCCTAGATGGGGCTTTCTTT,CASLDGAFF